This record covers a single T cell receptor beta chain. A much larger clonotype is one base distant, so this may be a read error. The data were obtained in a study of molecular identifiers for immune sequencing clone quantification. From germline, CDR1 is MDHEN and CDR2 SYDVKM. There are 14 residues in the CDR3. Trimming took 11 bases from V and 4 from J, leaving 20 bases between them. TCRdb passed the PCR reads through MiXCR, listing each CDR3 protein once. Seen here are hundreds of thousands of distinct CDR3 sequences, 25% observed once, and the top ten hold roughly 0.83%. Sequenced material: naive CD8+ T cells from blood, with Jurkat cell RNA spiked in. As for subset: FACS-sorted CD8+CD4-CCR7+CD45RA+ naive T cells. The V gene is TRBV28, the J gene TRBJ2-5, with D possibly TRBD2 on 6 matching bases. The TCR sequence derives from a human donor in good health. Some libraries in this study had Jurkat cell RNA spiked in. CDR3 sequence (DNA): TGTGCCCGCACCACTATGGAGGGAAGAGAGACCCAGTACTTC. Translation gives CARTTMEGRETQYF.